The clone carrying this T cell receptor beta chain was counted between two and nine times. This entry is derived from a study of shared clonotypes between healthy human individuals. Germline loops: CDR1 SGHNT, CDR2 YYREEE (reference sequence). Trimming left V 1 base short and J 6 bases short, with 11 bases between. This CDR3 is built from 13 residues. Generated by immunoSEQ multiplex PCR, the TCRdb table keeps only in-frame clones and is missing some. There are roughly 1 million clones in the sample; approximately 70% occur only once, and approximately 1.5% lies in the top ten. Source material: memory CD4+ T cells sorted from blood. The subset is: CD45RA-negative fraction. This chain links TRBV5-4 with TRBJ2-7; D uncertain. The clonotype originates from a young man in good health. CDR3 region: CASSLPFSSEQYF. Here the CDR3 DNA reads TGTGCCAGCAGCTTGCCCTTTTCTAGCGAGCAGTACTTC. The full variable domain, its missing parts supplied by reference TRBV5-4 and TRBJ2-7, is ETGVTQSPTHLIKTRGQQVTLRCSSQSGHNTVSWYQQALGQGPQFIFQYYREEENGRGNFPPRFSGLQFPNYSSELNVNALELDDSALYLCASSLPFSSEQYFGPGTRLTVT.